These T cell receptor beta chains were read from a single sample in a study of T-cell reconstitution after alpha-beta-depleted transplantation in children. TCRdb independently ran MiXCR on the PCR reads; one entry per CDR3 protein. The sample consists of hundreds of thousands of distinct CDR3 sequences, 15% to 20% of them appearing once. The starting material was PBMCs, mostly from graft donor cells, obtained 360 days after TCRalphabeta/CD19-depleted stem cell transplant. Source of these receptors: a boy under three years old who had a stem cell transplant for Wiskott-Aldrich syndrome, so the T cells may come from the graft donor. Each CDR3 is given with its conserved first and last residue. The D gene is left open where the match is weak. Expanded clones are given a class, and other clones once, few, many or no size at all.

j_call d_call v_call clone_size cdr3_nt cdr3_aa
TRBJ2-5 - TRBV7-7 few TGTGCCAGCAGCTTGTGGCCGCAAGAGACCCAGTACTTC CASSLWPQETQYF
TRBJ2-4 - TRBV11-1 few TGTGCCAGCAGAAAGTCCGACAGGACCCTAGCCAAAAACATTCAGTACTTC CASRKSDRTLAKNIQYF
TRBJ2-7 TRBD1 TRBV6-2/TRBV6-3 few TGTGCCAGCAGTTACACCCGGACAGGGGGCGAGCAGTACTTC CASSYTRTGGEQYF
TRBJ2-1 TRBD1 TRBV28 - TGTGCCAGCGGGACAGTGTACAATGAGCAGTTCTTC CASGTVYNEQFF
TRBJ1-2 - TRBV25-1 - TGTGCCAGCAGTCCTCAAACCGGGTATGGCTACACCTTC CASSPQTGYGYTF
TRBJ2-1 TRBD2 TRBV25-1 few TGTGCCAGCAGCTATCTAGCGGGAGTCCGGAATGAGCAGTTCTTC CASSYLAGVRNEQFF
TRBJ2-7 - TRBV9 - TGTGCCAGCTCTCCGGGACACCATTCCTACGAGCAGTACTTC CASSPGHHSYEQYF
TRBJ2-3 TRBD2 TRBV20-1 few TGCAGTGTAAAGCGGGGGGGTATAGATACGCAGTATTTT CSVKRGGIDTQYF
TRBJ2-1 - TRBV20-1 - TGCAGTGCTAGCAATGAGCAGTTCTTC CSASNEQFF
TRBJ2-3 TRBD2 TRBV5-1 - TGCGCCAGCAGCTTGACCCTCGGGGGGTCCGGGGATACGCAGTATTTT CASSLTLGGSGDTQYF
TRBJ2-7 - TRBV5-6 - TGTGCCAGCAGCTTATTGGGCGGTGGACCGGGTCGACGCTACGAGCAGTACTTC CASSLLGGGPGRRYEQYF
TRBJ2-4 - TRBV14 - TGTGCCAGCAGCCAGTACAGCCCGCTACCGGGACACTACCCTCTAGCCAAAAACATTCAGTACTTC CASSQYSPLPGHYPLAKNIQYF
TRBJ2-1 - TRBV5-1 - TGCGCCAGCAGAAGGGAGCCCTCCTACAATGAGCAGTTCTTC CASRREPSYNEQFF
TRBJ2-1 - TRBV29-1 few TGCAGCGTTGAAGGACTCCCGAGGGAAAATGAGCAGTTCTTC CSVEGLPRENEQFF
TRBJ2-2 - TRBV29-1 many TGCAGCGTTGACAGGGGGAACACCGGGGAGCTGTTTTTT CSVDRGNTGELFF
TRBJ1-6 TRBD1 TRBV20-1 - TGCAGTGCTGTGGGACAGGGTTTTAATTCACCCCTCCACTTT CSAVGQGFNSPLHF
TRBJ1-4 - TRBV2 few TGTGCCAGCAGTGAGGACTTATCTGGCGAAAAACTGTTTTTT CASSEDLSGEKLFF
TRBJ1-5 - TRBV7-2 - TGTGCCAGCAGCCTAGGGGGTCGGCGGATTCTTAATCAGCCCCAGCATTTT CASSLGGRRILNQPQHF
TRBJ2-2 - TRBV6-2/TRBV6-3 few TGTGCCAGCAGTTACTCCAGGAAGATCACCGGGGAGCTGTTTTTT CASSYSRKITGELFF
TRBJ1-2 - TRBV12-3/TRBV12-4 few TGTGCCAGCAGTCCGACCGCTAACTATGGCTACACCTTC CASSPTANYGYTF
TRBJ2-6 TRBD1 TRBV4-3 many TGCGCCAGCAGCCAAGGACAGGGGACTGGGGCCAACGTCCTGACTTTC CASSQGQGTGANVLTF
TRBJ2-3 TRBD2 TRBV24-1 - TGTGCCACCAGTGACTCACGGGAGGCTGAAGATACGCAGTATTTT CATSDSREAEDTQYF
TRBJ1-3 - TRBV29-1 few TGCAGCGTTGCGGCCTCTGGAAACACCATATATTTT CSVAASGNTIYF
TRBJ2-1 TRBD2 TRBV5-1 - TGCGCCAGCAGCGTAGGGACTACGGTTAGGGTCTTC CASSVGTTVRVF
TRBJ1-4 TRBD1 TRBV2 few TGTGCCAGCAGTGGACAGGGGAGAAATGAAAAACTGTTTTTT CASSGQGRNEKLFF
TRBJ2-7 - TRBV12-3/TRBV12-4 few TGTGCCAGCAGTTTATTTCAACGACAGAGCCAGTACTTC CASSLFQRQSQYF
TRBJ1-2 TRBD1 TRBV20-1 many TGCAGTGCTAGAGAAGGGACAGGGGGCGGTGGCTACACCTTC CSAREGTGGGGYTF
TRBJ2-5 TRBD2 TRBV5-1 many TGCGCCAGCAGCTGGAGGACTAGCGGGGAGGAGACCCAGTACTTC CASSWRTSGEETQYF
TRBJ2-3 TRBD2 TRBV3-1 few TGTGCCTGTAGCGGGAGGAAGGATACGCAGTATTTT CACSGRKDTQYF
TRBJ2-2 - TRBV5-1 - TGCGCCAGCACCCGGGACACGCCGAACACCGGGGAGCTGTTTTTT CASTRDTPNTGELFF
TRBJ1-1 - TRBV5-5 - TGTGCCAGCAGCTTGTGGGGGGCCCCTGAAGCTTTCTTT CASSLWGAPEAFF
TRBJ2-1 TRBD1 TRBV5-1 - TGCGCCAGCAGCGCAATCGGACAGGTAGCATACAATGAGCAGTTCTTC CASSAIGQVAYNEQFF
TRBJ2-1 - TRBV29-1 few TGCAGCGTTGATACGAGGGCCGGCTTCAAGGAGCAGTTCTTC CSVDTRAGFKEQFF
TRBJ2-7 TRBD1 TRBV13 few TGTGCCAGCAGCTTGGGGACAGTTAACGAGCAGTACTTC CASSLGTVNEQYF
TRBJ2-5 TRBD2 TRBV19 few TGTGCCAGTAGTATGACGGGAGGGCCCCGAGAGACCCAGTACTTC CASSMTGGPRETQYF
TRBJ2-2 - TRBV24-1 few TGTGCCACCAGTCTTCCACGACAAGGCTTGAACACCGGGGAGCTGTTTTTT CATSLPRQGLNTGELFF
TRBJ2-5 TRBD1 TRBV5-1 many TGCGCCAGCAGCACGCAGGGGGCAGAGACCCAGTACTTC CASSTQGAETQYF
TRBJ1-2 - TRBV12-3/TRBV12-4 - TGTGCCAGCCCGGCCCGGGGGGGCTACACCTTC CASPARGGYTF
TRBJ1-1 - TRBV10-3 - TGTGCCATCGGACGGAACACTGAAGCTTTCTTT CAIGRNTEAFF
TRBJ2-1 - TRBV6-2/TRBV6-3 - TGTGCCAGCAGTATAAGACAGGAAGGTGAGCAGTTCTTC CASSIRQEGEQFF